This is a list of T cell receptor beta chains from one sample in a study of cytomegalovirus exposure and HLA in healthy donors. The method was immunoSEQ multiplex PCR; TCRdb's version includes in-frame clones alone and lacks a portion of them. The ten most abundant clones cover 15% of a sample with 80,000 to 100,000 clones. The sequenced sample consisted of PBMCs. The source of these receptors is a man in his fifties in good health and CMV-seropositive. CDR3s include the opening cysteine and the closing phenylalanine or tryptophan. Fields, in order: D gene, CDR3 length, V gene, J gene, CDR3 DNA, CDR3 protein. The D gene is left open where the match is weak.

d_call: -; cdr3_length: 16; v_call: TRBV6-1; j_call: TRBJ2-5; cdr3_nt: TGTGCCAGCAGTGAAGCGGGGGGGGCACTTCAAGAGACCCAGTACTTC; cdr3_aa: CASSEAGGALQETQYF
d_call: -; cdr3_length: 18; v_call: TRBV28; j_call: TRBJ2-6; cdr3_nt: TGTGCCAGCAGTTCCCCATTTTACAGGATCTCTGGGGCCAACGTCCTGACTTTC; cdr3_aa: CASSSPFYRISGANVLTF
d_call: TRBD2; cdr3_length: 17; v_call: TRBV4-3; j_call: TRBJ2-3; cdr3_nt: TGCGCCAGCAGCCAAGATTGGGCTAGCGGGGCCACTATAGGGCAGTATTTT; cdr3_aa: CASSQDWASGATIGQYF
d_call: TRBD2; cdr3_length: 15; v_call: TRBV5-1; j_call: TRBJ2-1; cdr3_nt: TGCGCCAGCAGCTTGGAAAGCGGGAGGGCCGGTGAGCAGTTCTTC; cdr3_aa: CASSLESGRAGEQFF
d_call: -; cdr3_length: 13; v_call: TRBV5-8; j_call: TRBJ1-1; cdr3_nt: TGTGCCAGCAGCTACTCCGGCGGAACTGAAGCTTTCTTT; cdr3_aa: CASSYSGGTEAFF
d_call: -; cdr3_length: 13; v_call: TRBV19; j_call: TRBJ1-4; cdr3_nt: TGTGCCAGTAGTAGCACAGGTAACGAAAAACTGTTTTTT; cdr3_aa: CASSSTGNEKLFF
d_call: -; cdr3_length: 15; v_call: TRBV11-2; j_call: TRBJ2-7; cdr3_nt: TGTGCCAGCAGCTTCTACAGACAGCTCTCCTACGAGCAGTACTTC; cdr3_aa: CASSFYRQLSYEQYF
d_call: -; cdr3_length: 12; v_call: TRBV9; j_call: TRBJ2-1; cdr3_nt: TGTGCCAGCAGCGTAGAACAGGGTGAGCAGTTCTTC; cdr3_aa: CASSVEQGEQFF
d_call: TRBD2; cdr3_length: 15; v_call: TRBV30; j_call: TRBJ2-7; cdr3_nt: TGTGCCTGGAGTGTAGGGCTAGCGGGAGCCAACGAGCAGTACTTC; cdr3_aa: CAWSVGLAGANEQYF
d_call: TRBD1; cdr3_length: 13; v_call: TRBV5-1; j_call: TRBJ2-7; cdr3_nt: TGCGCCAGCAGTCTTACAGGGGTTTACGAGCAGTACTTC; cdr3_aa: CASSLTGVYEQYF
d_call: TRBD1; cdr3_length: 15; v_call: TRBV6-5; j_call: TRBJ1-5; cdr3_nt: TGTGCCAGCAGCCACGGGACAGGGGGCAATCAGCCCCAGCATTTT; cdr3_aa: CASSHGTGGNQPQHF
d_call: TRBD2; cdr3_length: 16; v_call: TRBV5-4; j_call: TRBJ2-1; cdr3_nt: TGTGCCAGCAGCTCGGGCCTAGCGGGAGCGTCCAATGAGCAGTTCTTC; cdr3_aa: CASSSGLAGASNEQFF
d_call: TRBD2; cdr3_length: 15; v_call: TRBV5-1; j_call: TRBJ2-1; cdr3_nt: TGCGCCAGCAGCTTGGGTAGCGGGAGCACCAATGAGCAGTTCTTC; cdr3_aa: CASSLGSGSTNEQFF
d_call: TRBD2; cdr3_length: 18; v_call: TRBV4-1; j_call: TRBJ2-5; cdr3_nt: TGCGCCAGCAGCCACGGGCTAGCGGGCTCCTGGTACCAAGAGACCCAGTACTTC; cdr3_aa: CASSHGLAGSWYQETQYF
d_call: TRBD2; cdr3_length: 18; v_call: TRBV29-1; j_call: TRBJ2-3; cdr3_nt: TGCAGCGTTGAAAAGTTGGGACCTAGCGGGAGACGCACAGATACGCAGTATTTT; cdr3_aa: CSVEKLGPSGRRTDTQYF
d_call: -; cdr3_length: 13; v_call: TRBV29-1; j_call: TRBJ2-2; cdr3_nt: TGCAGCGTCGGGACTGGAGTCACCGGGGAGCTGTTTTTT; cdr3_aa: CSVGTGVTGELFF
d_call: -; cdr3_length: 11; v_call: TRBV7-9; j_call: TRBJ2-1; cdr3_nt: TGTGCCTCAGCTAGGGGCAATGAGCAGTTCTTC; cdr3_aa: CASARGNEQFF
d_call: -; cdr3_length: 13; v_call: TRBV7-3; j_call: TRBJ2-7; cdr3_nt: TGTGCCAGCAGCTTAGGGGCCACCTACGAGCAGTACTTC; cdr3_aa: CASSLGATYEQYF
d_call: -; cdr3_length: 12; v_call: TRBV14; j_call: TRBJ2-7; cdr3_nt: TGTGCCAGCAGCCCTGGAGTTGGAGAGCAGTACTTC; cdr3_aa: CASSPGVGEQYF
d_call: -; cdr3_length: 12; v_call: TRBV7-9; j_call: TRBJ2-3; cdr3_nt: TGTGCCAGCAGCTTAATAGCAGATACGCAGTATTTT; cdr3_aa: CASSLIADTQYF
d_call: TRBD2; cdr3_length: 13; v_call: TRBV30; j_call: TRBJ2-1; cdr3_nt: TGTGCCTCCGCTGGCGGGAGGTACAATGAGCAGTTCTTC; cdr3_aa: CASAGGRYNEQFF
d_call: -; cdr3_length: 14; v_call: TRBV7-9; j_call: TRBJ2-5; cdr3_nt: TGTGCCAGCTCAGGACAGCCAACCCGGCGGTCCCAGTACTTC; cdr3_aa: CASSGQPTRRSQYF
d_call: TRBD2; cdr3_length: 13; v_call: TRBV7-2; j_call: TRBJ2-5; cdr3_nt: TGTGCCACCAACCCTCAGGGAGGGGAGACCCAGTACTTC; cdr3_aa: CATNPQGGETQYF
d_call: -; cdr3_length: 17; v_call: TRBV7-2; j_call: TRBJ1-1; cdr3_nt: TGTGCCAGCAGCTTAGACCCTCGCAGGGTTATCCACACTGAAGCTTTCTTT; cdr3_aa: CASSLDPRRVIHTEAFF
d_call: TRBD2; cdr3_length: 19; v_call: TRBV10-3; j_call: TRBJ2-3; cdr3_nt: TGTGCCATCTCGAGGCGGTATCCGCCTGGGACTAGCCCGGCAGATACGCAGTATTTT; cdr3_aa: CAISRRYPPGTSPADTQYF